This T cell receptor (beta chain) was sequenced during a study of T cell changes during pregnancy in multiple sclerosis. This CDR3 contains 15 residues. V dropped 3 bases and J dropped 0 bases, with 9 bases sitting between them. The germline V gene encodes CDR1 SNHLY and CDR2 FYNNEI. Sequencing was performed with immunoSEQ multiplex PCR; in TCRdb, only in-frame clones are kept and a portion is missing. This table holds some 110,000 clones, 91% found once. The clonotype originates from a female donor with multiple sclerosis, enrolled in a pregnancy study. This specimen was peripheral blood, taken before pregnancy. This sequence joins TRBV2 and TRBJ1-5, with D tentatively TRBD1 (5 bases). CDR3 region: CASSDGGSSNQPQHF. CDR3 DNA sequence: TGTGCCAGCAGTGACGGGGGGTCTAGCAATCAGCCCCAGCATTTT.